This passage covers 14 T cell receptor beta chains from one sample sequenced in a study of blood T cell repertoires in COVID-19. The data were produced by immunoSEQ multiplex PCR, yet TCRdb's version contains in-frame clones alone and is incomplete. The sample carries about 120,000 clones, 74% recorded once. The sequenced sample was peripheral blood. These receptors originate from a man in his sixties with acute or convalescent COVID-19.

This sequence joins TRBV3-1 (or the pseudogene TRBV3-2) and TRBJ1-2, with D possibly TRBD1 on 5 matching bases. Germline values: CDR1 LGHDT, CDR2 YNNKEL (reference sequence). Trimming stripped 1 base from V and 4 bases from J, with 10 bases between. The CDR3 is 14 amino acids. The DNA of the CDR3 is TGTGCCAGCAGCCAAGGGCAGGGCTCCTATGGCTACACCTTC. This encodes CASSQGQGSYGYTF.

The genes are TRBV6-2 or TRBV6-3 and TRBJ1-1, with a weak D call TRBD1 (6 bases). Between the trimmed V and J ends, which lost 6 bases and 7 bases, there was a span of 18 bases. The CDR3 loop spans 14 amino acids. The V gene's germline CDR1 is MNHEY and CDR2 SVGEGT. CDR3: CASSYNRVENEAFF. The CDR3 DNA reads TGTGCCAGCAGCTATAACAGGGTCGAAAATGAAGCTTTCTTT.

The chain uses TRBV10-3 and TRBJ1-4; D gene uncertain. Trimming stripped 11 bases from V and 0 bases from J, with 10 bases between. Germline assignment: CDR1 ENHRY and CDR2 SYGVKD. CDR3 size: 13 residues. The CDR3 loop is CAAGSATNEKLFF. In DNA form, the CDR3 reads TGTGCCGCTGGGAGTGCAACTAATGAAAAACTGTTTTTT.

The DNA for the CDR3 is TGTGCCAGCGGGCCGGGACAGGGGTTCAGGTATGGCTACACCTTC. This codes for CASGPGQGFRYGYTF. The rearrangement uses TRBV19 and TRBJ1-2; 10 bases align to TRBD1. V shed 9 bases and J 5 bases; nucleotides not matched to a gene: 12. Looked up from germline, CDR1 is LNHDA and CDR2 is SQIVND (reference sequence). The CDR3 sequence is 15 residues long.

The V gene is TRBV24-1, the J gene TRBJ2-5; TRBD1 agrees at 7 bases. The V gene end was trimmed by 4 bases and the J gene end by 3 bases; junction bases not matched to a gene: 4. The CDR3 has 14 amino acids. The germline V gene encodes CDR1 KGHDR and CDR2 SFDVKD. In DNA, the CDR3 is TGTGCCACCAGTGAACCTGACAGGGAAGAGACCCAGTACTTC. Translation gives CATSEPDREETQYF.

The chain carries TRBV6-5 and TRBJ2-7, with TRBD2 matching over 8 bases. Trimming cost V 2 bases and J 7 bases; bases outside gene matches: 10. Germline V gene data show CDR1 as MNHEY and CDR2 as SVGAGI. This CDR3 has 15 residues. CDR3 coding DNA: TGTGCCAGCAGTTACCCCACTAGCGGAGGGGTGGAGCAGTACTTC. This encodes CASSYPTSGGVEQYF.

The rearrangement joins TRBV20-1 to TRBJ1-1, with D perhaps matching TRBD1 (6 bases). Germline V gene data show CDR1 as DFQATT and CDR2 as SNEGSKA (reference sequence). V was cut by 3 bases and J by 4 bases, with 15 bases left in between. There are 14 residues in the CDR3. CDR3 in amino acids: CSASPPLGGTEAFF. Here the CDR3 DNA reads TGCAGTGCTAGTCCCCCCTTAGGGGGCACTGAAGCTTTCTTT.

This chain connects TRBV18 to TRBJ1-2; 12 bases fit TRBD1. The CDR3 sequence is 15 residues long. The trim removed 3 bases at V and 5 bases at J, leaving 4 bases unmatched. Per germline, CDR1 KGHSH and CDR2 LQKENI. The CDR3 DNA is TGTGCCAGCTCACCGGGACAGGGGGCTCAGTATGGCTACACCTTC. Translated, it gives CASSPGQGAQYGYTF. Full variable domain (remainder filled in from reference TRBV18 and TRBJ1-2): NAGVMQNPRHLVRRRGQEARLRCSPMKGHSHVYWYRQLPEEGLKFMVYLQKENIIDESGMPKERFSAEFPKEGPSILRIQQVVRGDSAAYFCASSPGQGAQYGYTFGSGTRLTVV.

This clone has a single count. V is TRBV5-1 and J is TRBJ1-2; no clear D. Germline loops: CDR1 SGHRS, CDR2 YFSETQ. The V end was cut by 0 bases, the J end by 5 bases, with 11 bases between. The CDR3 runs 14 residues. The CDR3 DNA sequence: TGCGCCAGCAGCTTGGCAGAGGGTTTGTATGGCTACACCTTC. Translating it yields CASSLAEGLYGYTF.

The chain joins TRBV27 to TRBJ1-5, with D perhaps TRBD1 (5 bases). Germline lookup yields CDR1 MNHEY and CDR2 SMNVEV (reference sequence). V was cut by 0 bases and J by 6 bases, with 33 bases left in between. This CDR3 spans 22 amino acids. CDR3 nucleotides: TGTGCCAGCAGTTTATCCAAACGCGCCTCGGACGGAGGGACGGTGCACACTCAGCCCCAGCATTTT. This sequence encodes CASSLSKRASDGGTVHTQPQHF.

The chain couples TRBV9 to TRBJ2-1; D ambiguous. Trimming removed 1 base from V and 5 bases from J, with 13 bases in between. Germline CDR1 is SGDLS and CDR2 is YYNGEE. The CDR3 spans 15 residues. CDR3 in amino acids: CASSVPADSHNEQFF. The DNA of the CDR3 is TGTGCCAGCAGCGTACCCGCCGACTCGCACAATGAGCAGTTCTTC.

The genes are TRBV6-2 or TRBV6-3 and TRBJ2-7; 8 bases map to TRBD2. With V trimmed by 5 bases and J by 2 bases, 5 bases remained unmatched. Germline CDR1 is MNHEY and CDR2 is SVGEGT. The CDR3 is made up of 14 amino acids. The CDR3, as DNA: TGTGCCAGCAGTCCGGCGGGAGGAGCCTACGAGCAGTACTTC. Translation: CASSPAGGAYEQYF.

The chain has TRBV4-2 and TRBJ2-2; TRBD1 matches at 11 bases. The CDR3 has 15 residues. Germline values: CDR1 LGHNA, CDR2 YNFKEQ. V lost 5 bases, J lost 3 bases, and 2 bases stayed unmatched. DNA of the CDR3: TGTGCCAGCAGCGGACAGGGGGCGGACACCGGGGAGCTGTTTTTT. It yields the protein CASSGQGADTGELFF.

The V gene is TRBV10-2, the J gene TRBJ1-1; 8 nucleotides agree with TRBD1. Germline CDR1 reads WSHSY; CDR2 reads SAAADI. This CDR3 has 14 amino acids. V gave up 7 bases and J gave up 4 bases; unmatched junction bases: 8. The DNA for the CDR3 is TGCGCCAGCACGGGGGACAGGATGGGCACTGAAGCTTTCTTT. Its protein is CASTGDRMGTEAFF.